A single sample is the source of the 20 T cell receptor beta chains below, sequenced in a study of blood T cell repertoires in COVID-19. Assay: immunoSEQ multiplex PCR; the TCRdb copy retains only in-frame clones and omits some. The sample comprises 110,000 or so clones, 84% of which are singletons, and roughly 7.9% rests with the top ten. Material for sequencing was peripheral blood. The receptors here all came from a woman older than 75 with active or convalescent COVID-19.

The chain links TRBV4-1 to TRBJ2-2, with 7 positions matching TRBD2. The CDR3 loop spans 18 amino acids. The junction had 17 bases not matched to a gene; V was cut back by 7 bases and J by 3 bases. Germline CDR1 and CDR2: MGHRA and YSYEKL. The CDR3 DNA is TGCGCCAGCACCCCCAGCCTAGCGGCAGCTAAGGACACCGGGGAGCTGTTTTTT. It encodes CASTPSLAAAKDTGELFF.

In nucleotides, the CDR3 is TGTGCCAGCTCACCGCCCGGCGGCGACACAGATACGCAGTATTTT. It is translated as CASSPPGGDTDTQYF. The chain joins TRBV18 to TRBJ2-3; D ambiguous. This CDR3 is 15 amino acids long. Trimming stripped 3 bases from V and 2 bases from J, with 12 bases between. Germline assignment: CDR1 KGHSH and CDR2 LQKENI.

This chain joins TRBV7-2 and TRBJ1-2; D call uncertain. CDR3 size: 17 residues. Per the germline V gene, CDR1 is SGHTA and CDR2 is FQGNSA. The V end was cut by 5 bases, the J end by 4 bases, with 23 bases between. Here the CDR3 reads CASSLRILRNGSYGYTF. DNA for the CDR3: TGTGCCAGCAGCCTCAGAATACTCAGGAATGGAAGCTATGGCTACACCTTC.

The chain joins TRBV19 to TRBJ1-1; 8 bases are a match to TRBD1. This CDR3 is 16 amino acids long. The germline V gene has CDR1 LNHDA and CDR2 SQIVND (reference sequence). The V and J ends lost 6 bases and 4 bases, in that order; junction bases with no gene match: 13. The CDR3 sequence is CASSVGQGAIFTEAFF. CDR3 nucleotides: TGTGCCAGTAGCGTGGGGCAGGGGGCAATCTTCACTGAAGCTTTCTTT.

The V and J genes are TRBV21-1 and TRBJ2-7; the listed D gene, TRBD2, was not tested against the DNA. TRBV21-1 is deemed a pseudogene. This CDR3 spans 17 amino acids. The CDR3 loop reads CASSNSQGRSRGYEQYF. CDR3 DNA sequence: TGTGCCAGCAGCAATTCCCAAGGTCGGAGTCGAGGCTACGAGCAGTACTTC.

Only one count was recorded for this clone. The V call is TRBV27, the J call TRBJ2-5; TRBD1 matches 7 bases. The CDR3 extends over 12 amino acids. Looked up from germline, CDR1 is MNHEY and CDR2 is SMNVEV (reference sequence). V dropped 8 bases and J dropped 5; count of bases not matched to a gene: 5. CDR3 nucleotides: TGTGCCAGCCGGGGACAGTCCGAGACCCAGTACTTC. Translating gives CASRGQSETQYF.

The chain joins TRBV5-1 to TRBJ2-3; 16 bases match TRBD2. The germline gives CDR1 SGHRS, CDR2 YFSETQ. The CDR3 runs to 16 residues. Losses at the gene ends were 6 bases for V and 3 bases for J; bases not matched to a gene: 4. In DNA, the CDR3 is TGCGCCAGCACCCCGGGACTAGCGGGAGGGACAGATACGCAGTATTTT. It translates to CASTPGLAGGTDTQYF.

The chain links TRBV4-1 to TRBJ2-5, with D possibly being TRBD2 (6 bases). The CDR3 length is 15 residues. Germline assignment: CDR1 MGHRA and CDR2 YSYEKL. The ends were cut back, 4 bases at V and 0 bases at J, with 12 bases in the middle. In nucleotides, the CDR3 is TGCGCCAGCAGCCTTGGGGGGAGTTACCAAGAGACCCAGTACTTC. Translated, it gives CASSLGGSYQETQYF.

The genes are TRBV6-6 and TRBJ1-4, with TRBD1 matching 7 bases. The CDR3 has 17 residues. V dropped 5 bases and J dropped 4; count of bases not matched to a gene: 13. Germline-derived CDR1 and CDR2 are MNHNY and SVGAGI (reference sequence). The CDR3 loop is CASSHPTGKRLNEKLFF. CDR3 nucleotides: TGTGCCAGCAGTCACCCGACAGGGAAAAGGCTTAATGAAAAACTGTTTTTT.

The chain couples TRBV5-1 to TRBJ2-7; TRBD2 matches 8 bases. V lost 0 bases and J lost 3; bases outside the gene matches: 5. The CDR3 is made up of 15 amino acids. The germline gives CDR1 SGHRS, CDR2 YFSETQ. The CDR3 DNA sequence: TGCGCCAGCAGCTTGGTTAGCGGGACCAGCTACGAGCAGTACTTC. It encodes CASSLVSGTSYEQYF.

The genes are TRBV19 and TRBJ2-2; tentatively, D is TRBD1 (5 bases). The CDR3 loop spans 13 amino acids. CDR1 and CDR2 from the germline V gene are LNHDA and SQIVND (reference sequence). V was cut by 8 bases and J by 4 bases, with 11 bases left in between. Here the CDR3 DNA reads TGTGCCAGTCGAGACAGAGTCACCGGGGAGCTGTTTTTT. The encoded protein is CASRDRVTGELFF.

Turning to this clone: The DNA is omitted, as the CDR3 cannot be located on it reliably, and the CDR3 follows TCRdb's listing. This rearrangement joins TRBV15 to TRBJ2-1; the table gives TRBD2 as D, unverified against the DNA. Germline CDR1 and CDR2: LNHNV and YYDKDF (reference sequence). The CDR3 length equals 14 residues, ends included. The chain's CDR3 is CATSRVGSGSKLFF.

The gene calls are TRBV5-3 and TRBJ2-7, with 7 bases lining up with TRBD1. TRBV5-3 is an ORF, with its function uncertain. CDR3 size: 14 residues. V lost 7 bases to trimming and J lost 4 bases; unmatched junction nucleotides: 11. CDR3 sequence (DNA): TGTGCCAGAGTTCAGAGGGACAGTCCTTACGAGCAGTACTTC. It specifies CARVQRDSPYEQYF.

The chain employs TRBV11-3 and TRBJ2-5, with D possibly matching TRBD2 (6 bases). Between the trimmed V and J ends, which lost 2 bases and 3 bases, there was a span of 13 bases. This CDR3 is built from 15 residues. Germline V gene data show CDR1 as SGHNT and CDR2 as YENEEA. The CDR3 reads CASSLSTEREETQYF. Here the CDR3 DNA reads TGTGCCAGCAGCTTATCTACGGAGCGGGAAGAGACCCAGTACTTC.

The chain uses TRBV10-3 and TRBJ2-1; TRBD2 aligns across 10 bases. Germline V lookup: CDR1 ENHRY, CDR2 SYGVKD. With V trimmed by 4 bases and J by 4 bases, 7 bases remained unmatched. The CDR3 length is 16 residues. The CDR3 DNA sequence: TGTGCCATCAGTGTTGGAGCGGGAGGGGGGTACAATGAGCAGTTCTTC. It yields the protein CAISVGAGGGYNEQFF.

This chain uses TRBV5-1 with TRBJ2-3; 10 bases map to TRBD2. The CDR3 is 18 residues long. Germline V lookup: CDR1 SGHRS, CDR2 YFSETQ. V was pared by 1 base and J by 1 base, with 9 bases of the junction left unmatched. CDR3 loop: CASSLPSGSLSGTDTQYF. The CDR3 DNA is TGCGCCAGCAGCTTGCCTAGCGGGAGTCTTTCGGGCACAGATACGCAGTATTTT.

This clone was found once. The CDR3 region is CASSLDRGATEAFF. CDR3 DNA sequence: TGTGCCAGCAGCTTGGACAGGGGAGCAACTGAAGCTTTCTTT. J is TRBJ1-1 and V is TRBV5-4; TRBD1 agrees at 7 bases. Germline trimming cut 0 bases from V and 5 bases from J; bases unmatched to any gene: 4. The CDR3 spans 14 residues. CDR1 is SGHNT and CDR2 is YYREEE in the germline V gene (reference sequence).

The chain carries TRBV19 and TRBJ2-6; perhaps TRBD2 as D (5 bases). There are 13 residues in the CDR3. The V end lost 11 bases, the J end lost 1 base, and 9 bases lay between the germline ends. The germline V gene has CDR1 LNHDA and CDR2 SQIVND (reference sequence). The CDR3 bases are TGTGCCGCAGGACTTTCTGGGGCCAACGTCCTGACTTTC. Translating it yields CAAGLSGANVLTF.

The CDR3 nucleotides are TGTGCAAGTCGCTTACACAAAACGACAGGGGCCTACGAGCAGTACTTC. Translated: CASRLHKTTGAYEQYF. The rearrangement links TRBV12-2 to TRBJ2-7; TRBD1, the table's D call, lacks a check against the DNA. TRBV12-2 is shown as a pseudogene. This CDR3 is built from 16 residues.

The rearrangement joins TRBV7-8 to TRBJ1-2, with D maybe TRBD1 (6 bases). Trimming cost V 2 bases and J 8 bases, with 15 bases left between them. The CDR3 runs to 14 residues. CDR1 and CDR2 (germline): SGHVS, FQNEAQ. The CDR3 sequence: CASSLLIGGWGYTF. The CDR3 DNA reads as TGTGCCAGCAGCTTATTGATTGGGGGCTGGGGCTACACCTTC. The full variable domain, completed using reference TRBV7-8 and TRBJ1-2, is GAGVSQSPRYKVAKRGQDVALRCDPISGHVSLFWYQQALGQGPEFLTYFQNEAQLDKSGLPSDRFFAERPEGSVSTLKIQRTQQEDSAVYLCASSLLIGGWGYTFGSGTRLTVV.